The 19 T cell receptor beta chains in this list originate from one sample, sequenced in a study of T-cell memory formation after mild COVID-19. TCRdb recomputed calls from the 5' RACE reads with MiXCR, one row per CDR3 protein. In the table there are hundreds of thousands of distinct CDR3 sequences, around 15% of which are singletons. Sequencing was performed on PBMCs or a T cell subset sorted from them (not recorded which). The receptors derive from a young man who had mild COVID-19 (a few samples of this study predate the infection). Cell type and time point are not known.

This clonotype was seen more than once but under ten times. This rearrangement joins TRBV10-1 to TRBJ2-2; D gene ambiguous. The V end was cut by 3 bases, the J end by 4 bases, with 12 bases between. This CDR3 spans 15 amino acids. In germline, CDR1 is WNHNN, CDR2 SYGVQD (reference sequence). The CDR3 here is CASSDGPRPTGELFF. The CDR3 DNA reads TGCGCCAGCAGTGACGGCCCTAGGCCCACCGGGGAGCTGTTTTTT.

This clonotype was observed at least ten times. The gene calls are TRBV4-1 and TRBJ1-1; D ambiguous. This CDR3 comprises 14 residues. V lost 1 base and J 0 bases, leaving 6 bases between the germline ends. Germline CDR1 and CDR2: MGHRA and YSYEKL. The CDR3, as DNA: TGCGCCAGCAGCCAAGGACTTCTGAACACTGAAGCTTTCTTT. Its translation: CASSQGLLNTEAFF.

The rearrangement uses TRBV12-3 or TRBV12-4 and TRBJ2-4; possibly TRBD2 for D (6 bases). Deletions cut 1 base from V and 1 base from J, with 11 bases between. This CDR3 contains 16 residues. The CDR3 DNA is TGTGCCAGCAGTTTAGAGGGCGGGGTCGCCAAAAACATTCAGTACTTC. Translated: CASSLEGGVAKNIQYF.

This chain links TRBV2 with TRBJ2-3; D might be TRBD2 (7 bases). From germline, CDR1 is SNHLY and CDR2 FYNNEI. The V end was cut by 6 bases, the J end by 5 bases, with 12 bases between. The CDR3 sequence is 13 residues long. CDR3 amino acids: CASRGGGRDTQYF. CDR3 nucleotide sequence: TGTGCCAGCAGGGGGGGGGGCCGAGATACGCAGTATTTT.

The chain carries TRBV5-1 and TRBJ1-2; no clear D gene. Trimming removed 3 bases from V and 6 bases from J, with 9 bases in between. The germline CDR1 and CDR2 sequences are SGHRS and YFSETQ. The length of the CDR3 is 12 residues. The CDR3 loop reads CASSSGFDGYTF. The CDR3 region has the DNA TGCGCCAGCAGCTCAGGCTTCGATGGCTACACCTTC.

The chain couples TRBV6-2 or TRBV6-3 to TRBJ2-5; a possible D gene is TRBD1 (5 bases). The V gene lost 2 bases and the J gene lost 5 bases, with 9 bases spanning the gap. This CDR3 spans 13 amino acids. CDR1 is MNHEY and CDR2 is SVGEGT in the germline V gene. This chain's CDR3 is CASSYRGMETQYF. The DNA of the CDR3 is TGTGCCAGCAGTTACAGGGGCATGGAGACCCAGTACTTC.

The gene calls are TRBV6-5 and TRBJ2-7; D gene unclear. There are 14 residues in the CDR3. V lost 2 bases and J 2 bases, leaving 10 bases between the germline ends. Germline-derived CDR1 and CDR2 are MNHEY and SVGAGI. CDR3 region: CASSYTQIAYEQYF. CDR3 nucleotides: TGTGCCAGCAGTTACACACAGATAGCCTACGAGCAGTACTTC.

The CDR3 reads CAWSDKGLNTEAFF. The DNA for the CDR3 is TGTGCCTGGAGCGACAAGGGGTTGAACACTGAAGCTTTCTTT. The rearrangement joins TRBV30 to TRBJ1-1; perhaps TRBD1 as D (5 bases). Germline V CDR1 and CDR2: GTSNPN, SVGIG (reference sequence). CDR3 length equals 14 residues. Trimming pared 3 bases from V and 0 bases from J, leaving 11 bases between.

Only a few counts were recorded for this clonotype. CDR3 nucleotides: TGCAGTCGAGGAAGGACAGGGTGGTACGAGCAGTACGTC. It is translated as CSRGRTGWYEQYV. The gene calls are TRBV20-1 and TRBJ2-7, with TRBD1 identical over 8 bases. V shed 8 bases, J shed 4 bases, and the junction held 10 bases outside the gene matches. CDR1 is DFQATT and CDR2 is SNEGSKA in the germline V gene (reference sequence). The CDR3 covers 13 residues.

This clonotype was picked up a small number of times. The CDR3 reads CASSQAAPGGYTF. The CDR3 coding sequence is TGTGCCAGCAGCCAAGCAGCCCCGGGAGGCTACACCTTC. This chain links TRBV3-1 with TRBJ1-2; no clear D gene. The CDR3 length is 13 residues. V lost 1 base and J lost 8, with 11 bases in between. Germline CDR1 LGHDT, CDR2 YNNKEL (reference sequence).

This clonotype was counted at least ten times. The chain is built from TRBV7-9 and TRBJ1-2; 9 bases align to TRBD1. V lost 4 bases, J lost 2 bases, and 2 bases stayed unmatched. From germline, CDR1 is SEHNR and CDR2 FQNEAQ (reference sequence). CDR3 size: 14 residues. CDR3 region: CASSSGQGNYGYTF. The DNA for the CDR3 is TGTGCCAGCAGCTCGGGACAGGGAAACTATGGCTACACCTTC. Using reference TRBV7-9 and TRBJ1-2 for the parts outside the CDR3, the full variable domain is DTGVSQNPRHKITKRGQNVTFRCDPISEHNRLYWYRQTLGQGPEFLTYFQNEAQLEKSRLLSDRFSAERPKGSFSTLEIQRTEQGDSAMYLCASSSGQGNYGYTFGSGTRLTVV.

This clonotype has more than one count but fewer than ten. The chain is built from TRBV30 and TRBJ1-4, with D possibly being TRBD1 (5 bases). Trimming left V 4 bases short and J 4 bases short, with 10 bases between. CDR3 length: 13 amino acids. Germline assignment: CDR1 GTSNPN and CDR2 SVGIG (reference sequence). CDR3 sequence: CAWTGRGNEKLFF. The CDR3 nucleotides are TGTGCCTGGACTGGTAGGGGTAATGAAAAACTGTTTTTT.

Only a few counts were recorded for this clonotype. This chain links TRBV9 with TRBJ1-2; 7 nucleotides line up with TRBD1. Trimming cost V 5 bases and J 7 bases; bases outside gene matches: 8. The CDR3 is 13 amino acids. The V gene's germline CDR1 is SGDLS and CDR2 YYNGEE. CDR3 region: CASRSTGASGYTF. The CDR3 DNA reads TGTGCCAGCAGGAGTACAGGGGCTAGTGGCTACACCTTC.

The sample holds a few counts of this clonotype. V is TRBV2 and J is TRBJ2-7; D ambiguous. Germline V lookup: CDR1 SNHLY, CDR2 FYNNEI. This CDR3 has 12 residues. V lost 6 bases and J 7 bases, leaving 13 bases between the germline ends. CDR3: CASSQVGVEQYV. Here the CDR3 DNA reads TGTGCCAGCAGCCAGGTTGGGGTTGAGCAGTACGTC.

Remarks on this clonotype: A clone one base away is much larger, so this may be a read error. The chain carries TRBV7-9 and TRBJ2-2; no clear D gene. The CDR3 covers 14 residues. Germline values: CDR1 SEHNR, CDR2 FQNEAQ (reference sequence). V lost 5 bases to trimming and J lost 0 bases, with 7 bases between them. CDR3 DNA: TGTGCCAGCAGCCCAGCAGCGAACACCGGGGAGCTGTTTTTT. As protein: CASSPAANTGELFF.

The genes are TRBV18 and TRBJ2-1; 12 nucleotides align to TRBD2. The V gene end was trimmed by 1 base and the J gene end by 7 bases; junction bases not matched to a gene: 5. The CDR3 runs to 16 residues. CDR1 and CDR2 from the germline V gene are KGHSH and LQKENI. CDR3 sequence: CASSPLGLAGRNEQFF. DNA for the CDR3: TGTGCCAGCTCACCACTAGGACTAGCGGGGAGGAATGAGCAGTTCTTC.

This clonotype was picked up one time. The chain recombines TRBV7-2 with TRBJ2-3; TRBD2 might be the D (6 bases). Germline loops: CDR1 SGHTA, CDR2 FQGNSA. The CDR3 has 15 amino acids. V lost 5 bases, J lost 6 bases, and 18 bases lay in between. The CDR3, as DNA: TGTGCCAGCAGCCGCGTACTAGGTGGGGGGGATACGCAGTATTTT. This encodes CASSRVLGGGDTQYF.

The chain carries TRBV12-3 or TRBV12-4 and TRBJ2-2; D assignment may be TRBD1 or TRBD2 (5 bases each). Trimming pared 5 bases from V and 4 bases from J, leaving 11 bases between. The CDR3 runs 14 residues. The CDR3 protein is CASSRGRGTGELFF. The CDR3 DNA is TGTGCCAGCAGTCGGGGCCGGGGCACCGGGGAGCTGTTTTTT.

V usage is TRBV6-6 and J usage is TRBJ2-1; a weak D match, TRBD2 (6 bases). The length of the CDR3 is 13 residues. Germline-derived CDR1 and CDR2 are MNHNY and SVGAGI (reference sequence). V dropped 8 bases and J dropped 0 bases, with 8 bases sitting between them. CDR3 in DNA: TGTGCCAGCCAGACTAGCTCCTACAATGAGCAGTTCTTC. Translating it yields CASQTSSYNEQFF.